A selection of T cell receptor beta chains follows, all from one sample in a study of T cell responses to AZD1222 COVID-19 vaccine. Sequencing used immunoSEQ multiplex PCR; TCRdb keeps in-frame clones, though not all of them. The sample yields roughly 150,000 clones, around 87% seen once. The specimen was peripheral blood, collected 28 days after the second AZD1222 dose. The source of these receptors is an adult who received the AZD1222 COVID-19 vaccine. CDR3s include the opening cysteine and the closing phenylalanine or tryptophan. A D gene is named only where the DNA matches it firmly. Rows may omit the clone size; those that give it use once, few, many or a size class.

.	.	TRBV6-4	TRBJ2-1	CASSDSAGDNEQFF	TGTGCCAGCAGTGACTCTGCCGGGGACAATGAGCAGTTCTTC
.	once	TRBV28	TRBJ2-5	CASKIGSRGQETQYF	TGTGCCAGCAAAATAGGGTCTCGTGGACAAGAGACCCAGTACTTC
.	.	TRBV6-1	TRBJ2-7	CASSERGPYEQYF	TGTGCCAGCAGTGAACGCGGGCCGTACGAGCAGTACTTC
.	.	TRBV28	TRBJ1-3	CASTRVGNTIYF	TGTGCCAGCACCCGGGTAGGAAACACCATATATTTT
.	.	TRBV10-3	TRBJ1-3	CAISDRAPSSGNTIYF	TGTGCCATCAGTGACAGGGCCCCCAGCTCTGGAAACACCATATATTTT
.	.	TRBV4-3	TRBJ1-6	CASSQDPGNNSPLHF	TGCGCCAGCAGCCAAGACCCAGGGAATAATTCACCCCTCCACTTT
.	.	TRBV28	TRBJ2-5	CASSLPGQPSETQYF	TGTGCCAGCAGTTTACCGGGCCAACCCAGCGAGACCCAGTACTTC
TRBD2	.	TRBV19	TRBJ2-3	CASSSRTSGSTDTQYF	TGTGCCAGTAGTTCCCGGACTAGCGGGAGCACAGATACGCAGTATTTT
TRBD1	.	TRBV18	TRBJ2-2	CASSPRQGDTGELFF	TGTGCCAGCTCACCACGTCAGGGGGACACCGGGGAGCTGTTTTTT
TRBD2	.	TRBV6-2/TRBV6-3	TRBJ2-2	CASSGSGTSGNSGELFF	TGTGCCAGCAGTGGATCCGGGACTAGCGGGAATTCCGGGGAGCTGTTTTTT
.	.	TRBV11-2	TRBJ2-3	CASSLDLVADTQYF	TGTGCCAGCAGCTTAGATCTGGTCGCAGATACGCAGTATTTT
.	few	TRBV11-2	TRBJ1-2	CASSLGWGSYGYTF	TGTGCCAGCAGCTTAGGTTGGGGGAGCTATGGCTACACCTTC
.	.	TRBV19	TRBJ2-7	CASSTRDRPNYEQYF	TGTGCCAGTAGTACACGTGACAGACCGAACTACGAGCAGTACTTC
.	.	TRBV15	TRBJ2-1	CATSRQRASLFF	TGTGCCACCAGCCGCCAGAGGGCCTCCCTGTTCTTC
.	.	TRBV4-3	TRBJ2-6	CASSQDLGTSGANVLTF	TGCGCCAGCAGCCAAGATTTGGGGACCTCCGGGGCCAACGTCCTGACTTTC
.	.	TRBV7-2	TRBJ2-2	CASSLRDLTGELFF	TGTGCCAGCAGCTTAAGGGATCTCACCGGGGAGCTGTTTTTT
.	.	TRBV15	TRBJ2-1	CATSQAEGFNEQFF	TGTGCCACGTCCCAGGCGGAGGGGTTCAATGAGCAGTTCTTC
.	.	TRBV7-2	TRBJ2-7	CASRNRGTPSNEQYF	TGTGCCAGCAGGAACAGAGGGACTCCTTCGAACGAGCAGTACTTC
.	.	TRBV7-2	TRBJ2-7	CASSLAQGYEQYF	TGTGCCAGCAGCTTAGCGCAGGGATACGAGCAGTACTTC
TRBD1	once	TRBV7-2	TRBJ1-3	CASSPLLGQGFSGNAIYF	TGTGCCAGCAGCCCCCTGCTGGGACAGGGGTTTTCTGGAAACGCCATATATTTT
.	.	TRBV29-1	TRBJ1-1	CSVYWTEAFF	TGCAGCGTGTATTGGACTGAAGCTTTCTTT
.	.	TRBV30	TRBJ2-7	CAWRQGYSYEQYF	TGTGCCTGGAGACAGGGTTACTCCTACGAGCAGTACTTC
.	.	TRBV11-2	TRBJ1-3	CASSPFGQAISGNTIYF	TGTGCCAGCAGCCCCTTTGGGCAGGCCATCTCTGGAAACACCATATATTTT
.	.	TRBV15	TRBJ2-7	CATSRGRVGEQYF	TGTGCCACCAGCAGAGGTCGGGTTGGCGAGCAGTACTTC
TRBD1	.	TRBV6-2/TRBV6-3	TRBJ1-2	CASSPTRDRSGYTF	TGTGCCAGCAGTCCGACTCGGGACAGGAGCGGCTACACCTTC
.	.	TRBV6-2/TRBV6-3	TRBJ1-2	CASSPGLGNYGYTF	TGTGCCAGCAGTCCCGGGTTAGGCAACTATGGCTACACCTTC
TRBD2	few	TRBV7-2	TRBJ2-2	CASSLLGRVTGELFF	TGTGCCAGCAGCTTACTCGGGAGGGTTACCGGGGAGCTGTTTTTT
.	.	TRBV20-1	TRBJ1-2	CSVSRGVGYTF	TGCAGTGTCAGCCGGGGGGTTGGCTACACCTTC
TRBD1	.	TRBV6-6	TRBJ1-1	CASSPDDRGRGMNTEAFF	TGTGCCAGCAGTCCGGATGACAGGGGTAGAGGGATGAACACTGAAGCTTTCTTT
TRBD1	.	TRBV10-3	TRBJ2-3	CAMRRGQADTQYF	TGTGCCATGCGCAGGGGGCAGGCAGATACGCAGTATTTT
.	.	TRBV3-1/TRBV3-2	TRBJ2-1	CASSQVWGPSNEQFF	TGTGCCAGCAGCCAGGTCTGGGGGCCGAGCAATGAGCAGTTCTTC
TRBD2	.	TRBV7-9	TRBJ2-1	CASSPPGTSGNEQFF	TGTGCCAGCAGCCCTCCCGGGACTAGCGGCAATGAGCAGTTCTTC
.	.	TRBV4-2	TRBJ1-1	CASSPGHMNTEAFF	TGTGCCAGCAGCCCCGGACACATGAACACTGAAGCTTTCTTT
.	.	TRBV2	TRBJ2-1	CASSPDSSEQFF	TGTGCCAGCAGTCCGGACTCGTCCGAGCAGTTCTTC
TRBD2	once	TRBV5-6	TRBJ2-5	CASSGTSGRAETQYF	TGTGCCAGCAGCGGCACTAGCGGGAGGGCGGAGACCCAGTACTTC
.	.	TRBV5-6	TRBJ1-6	CASSPRSTSYNSPLHF	TGTGCCAGCAGCCCCCGATCGACAAGTTATAATTCACCCCTCCACTTT
TRBD1	few	TRBV27	TRBJ1-2	CASSPGQTLISGHYGYTF	TGTGCCAGCAGCCCGGGACAGACTTTGATCTCGGGCCACTATGGCTACACCTTC
.	.	TRBV7-2	TRBJ2-2	CASSLGHTGELFF	TGTGCCAGCAGCTTAGGTCACACCGGGGAGCTGTTTTTT
.	.	TRBV28	TRBJ2-7	CASSKAQGGSYEQYF	TGTGCCAGCAGTAAGGCACAGGGAGGCTCCTACGAGCAGTACTTC
.	.	TRBV7-9	TRBJ2-2	CASSYEKLFF	TGTGCCAGCAGCTACGAGAAGCTGTTTTTT
.	.	TRBV21-1	TRBJ2-7	CARCLYSGCWYEQYF	TGTGCCAGATGCCTATATAGCGGGTGTTGGTACGAGCAGTACTTC
.	.	TRBV27	TRBJ1-3	CASSLGPSGNTIYF	TGTGCCAGCAGTTTGGGTCCCTCTGGAAACACCATATATTTT
.	once	TRBV28	TRBJ2-1	CASSFSYNEQFF	TGTGCCAGCAGTTTCTCCTACAATGAGCAGTTCTTC
TRBD1	.	TRBV6-1	TRBJ2-7	CASSEARTGIGYEQYF	TGTGCCAGCAGTGAAGCGCGGACAGGGATTGGGTACGAGCAGTACTTC
.	.	TRBV5-1	TRBJ1-4	CASRYGGTATNEKLFF	TGCGCCAGCAGATATGGGGGAACCGCAACTAATGAAAAACTGTTTTTT
.	few	TRBV5-4	TRBJ2-7	CASSPVGAGSEQYF	TGTGCCAGCAGCCCCGTCGGGGCAGGGAGCGAGCAGTACTTC
TRBD2	few	TRBV4-2	TRBJ2-1	CASSQSSGNEQFF	TGTGCCAGCAGCCAATCTAGCGGGAATGAGCAGTTCTTC
TRBD1	once	TRBV6-5	TRBJ1-2	CASSYSRGQGNYGYTF	TGTGCCAGCAGTTACTCAAGGGGACAGGGAAACTATGGCTACACCTTC
.	.	TRBV28	TRBJ1-6	CASTAQGTGNSPLHF	TGTGCCAGCACTGCCCAAGGGACGGGAAATTCACCCCTCCACTTT
.	.	TRBV5-4	TRBJ2-5	CASANWGSEETQYF	TGTGCCAGCGCCAATTGGGGTTCTGAAGAGACCCAGTACTTC
.	.	TRBV28	TRBJ2-1	CASSLVGSYNEQFF	TGTGCCAGCAGTTTAGTAGGTAGCTACAATGAGCAGTTCTTC
.	.	TRBV2	TRBJ2-2	CASSLLGLTGELFF	TGTGCCAGCAGCCTCTTGGGCCTCACCGGGGAGCTGTTTTTT
.	.	TRBV7-6	TRBJ2-2	CASSLIRDSPTGELFF	TGTGCCAGCAGCCTCATCCGGGACTCTCCCACCGGGGAGCTGTTTTTT